This T cell receptor beta chain derives from a study of T cell responses to AZD1222 COVID-19 vaccine. On the study more broadly: Researchers grouped second doses given at about 4 or about 12 weeks into one pool.

This CDR3 contains 13 residues. Between the trimmed V and J ends, which lost 8 bases and 5 bases, there was a span of 15 bases. Germline V gives CDR1 MGHDK, CDR2 SYGVNS. Study observations and caveats: Of spike-specific TCRs, nearly half reportedly target regions left unmutated in variants. Elevations in Spike-specific TCR breadth and depth followed administration of two AZD1222 doses.

TCRdb keeps only in-frame clones here, not all; method: immunoSEQ multiplex PCR. The sample records approximately 150,000 clones, roughly nine tenths being singletons. Concerning this clone: The antigen is not known.

This TCR came from an adult in good health. Sequencing was performed on peripheral blood, taken on day 0 of AZD1222 vaccination. V gene TRBV25-1 combines with J gene TRBJ1-1, with D possibly matching TRBD1 (6 bases). The CDR3 DNA reads as TGTGCCAGCGGCCTTCCAGGGGAGACTGAAGCTTTCTTT. Amino acids: CASGLPGETEAFF. Full variable domain (missing parts from reference TRBV25-1 and TRBJ1-1): EADIYQTPRYLVIGTGKKITLECSQTMGHDKMYWYQQDPGMELHLIHYSYGVNSTEKGDLSSESTVSRIRTEHFPLTLESARPSHTSQYLCASGLPGETEAFFGQGTRLTVV.